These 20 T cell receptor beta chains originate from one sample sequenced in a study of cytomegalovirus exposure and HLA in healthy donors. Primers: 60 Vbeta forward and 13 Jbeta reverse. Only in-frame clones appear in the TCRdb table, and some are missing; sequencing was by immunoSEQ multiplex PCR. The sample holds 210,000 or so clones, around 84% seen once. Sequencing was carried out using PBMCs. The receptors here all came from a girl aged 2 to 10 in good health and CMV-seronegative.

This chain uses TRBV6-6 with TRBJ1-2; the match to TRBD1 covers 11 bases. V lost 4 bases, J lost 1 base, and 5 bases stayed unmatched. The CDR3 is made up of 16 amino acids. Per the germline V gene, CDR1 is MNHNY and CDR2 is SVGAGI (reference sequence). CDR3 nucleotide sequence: TGTGCCAGCAGTTCGGGACAGGGGGTCGGTAACTATGGCTACACCTTC. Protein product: CASSSGQGVGNYGYTF.

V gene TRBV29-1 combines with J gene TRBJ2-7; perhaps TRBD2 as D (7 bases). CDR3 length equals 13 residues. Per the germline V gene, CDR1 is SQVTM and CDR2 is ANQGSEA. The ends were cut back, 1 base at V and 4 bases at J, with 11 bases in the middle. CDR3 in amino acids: CSVEGGRGYEQYF. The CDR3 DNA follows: TGCAGCGTTGAAGGGGGGAGGGGGTACGAGCAGTACTTC.

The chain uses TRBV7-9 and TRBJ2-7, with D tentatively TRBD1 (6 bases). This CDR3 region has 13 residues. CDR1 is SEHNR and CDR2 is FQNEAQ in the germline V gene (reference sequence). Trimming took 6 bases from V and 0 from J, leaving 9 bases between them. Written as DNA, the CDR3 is TGTGCCAGCAGTAACAGGGACTCCTACGAGCAGTACTTC. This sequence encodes CASSNRDSYEQYF.

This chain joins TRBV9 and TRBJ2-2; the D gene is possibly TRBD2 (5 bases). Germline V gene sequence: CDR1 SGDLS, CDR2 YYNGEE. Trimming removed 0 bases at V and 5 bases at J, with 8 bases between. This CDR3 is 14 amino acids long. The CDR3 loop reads CASSVVGGTGELFF. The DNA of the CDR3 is TGTGCCAGCAGCGTAGTTGGAGGAACCGGGGAGCTGTTTTTT.

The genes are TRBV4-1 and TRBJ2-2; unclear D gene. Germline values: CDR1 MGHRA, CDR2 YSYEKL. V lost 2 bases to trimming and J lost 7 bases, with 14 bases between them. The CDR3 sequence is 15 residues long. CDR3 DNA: TGCGCCAGCAGCCAAATGAAGACTGTTAGCGGGGAGCTGTTTTTT. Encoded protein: CASSQMKTVSGELFF.

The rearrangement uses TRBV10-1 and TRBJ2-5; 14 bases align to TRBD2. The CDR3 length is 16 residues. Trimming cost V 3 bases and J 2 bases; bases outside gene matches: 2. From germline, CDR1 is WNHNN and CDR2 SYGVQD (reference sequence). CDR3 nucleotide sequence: TGCGCCAGCAGTGATGGACTAGCGGGAGGACAAGAGACCCAGTACTTC. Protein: CASSDGLAGGQETQYF.

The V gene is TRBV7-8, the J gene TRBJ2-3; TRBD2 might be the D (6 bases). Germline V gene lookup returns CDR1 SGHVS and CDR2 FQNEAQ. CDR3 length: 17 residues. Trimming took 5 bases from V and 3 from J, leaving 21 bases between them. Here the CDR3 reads CASSPSRLVRSTDTQYF. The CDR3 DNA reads TGTGCCAGCAGCCCCAGCCGACTAGTCAGGTCAACAGATACGCAGTATTTT.

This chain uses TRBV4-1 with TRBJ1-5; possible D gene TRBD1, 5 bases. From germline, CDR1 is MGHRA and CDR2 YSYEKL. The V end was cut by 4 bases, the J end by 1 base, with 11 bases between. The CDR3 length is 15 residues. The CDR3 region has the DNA TGCGCCAGCAGCCCGAATGACAGAAGCAATCAGCCCCAGCATTTT. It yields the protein CASSPNDRSNQPQHF.

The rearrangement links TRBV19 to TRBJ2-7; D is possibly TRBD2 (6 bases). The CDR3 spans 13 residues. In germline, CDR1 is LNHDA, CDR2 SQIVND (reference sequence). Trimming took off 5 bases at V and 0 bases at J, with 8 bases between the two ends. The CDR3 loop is CASSFGGSYEQYF. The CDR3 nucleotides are TGTGCCAGTAGTTTCGGGGGCTCCTACGAGCAGTACTTC.

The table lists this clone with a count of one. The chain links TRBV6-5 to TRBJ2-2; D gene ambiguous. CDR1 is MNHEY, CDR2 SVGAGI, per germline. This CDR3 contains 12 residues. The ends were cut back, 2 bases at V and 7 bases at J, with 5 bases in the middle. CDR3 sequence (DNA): TGTGCCAGCAGTTACGTAATCGGGGAGCTGTTTTTT. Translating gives CASSYVIGELFF.

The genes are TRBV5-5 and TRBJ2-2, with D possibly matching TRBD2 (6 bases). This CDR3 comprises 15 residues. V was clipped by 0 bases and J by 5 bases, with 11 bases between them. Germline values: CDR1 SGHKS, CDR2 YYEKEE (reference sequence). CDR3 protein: CASSLASGVTGELFF. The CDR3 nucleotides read TGTGCCAGCAGCTTGGCCTCGGGGGTTACCGGGGAGCTGTTTTTT. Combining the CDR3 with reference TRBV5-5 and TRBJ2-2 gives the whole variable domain DAGVTQSPTHLIKTRGQQVTLRCSPISGHKSVSWYQQVLGQGPQFIFQYYEKEERGRGNFPDRFSARQFPNYSSELNVNALLLGDSALYLCASSLASGVTGELFFGEGSRLTVL.

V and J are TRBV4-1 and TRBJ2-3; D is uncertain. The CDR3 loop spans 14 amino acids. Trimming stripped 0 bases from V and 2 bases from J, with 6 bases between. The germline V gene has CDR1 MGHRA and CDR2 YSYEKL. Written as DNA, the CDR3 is TGCGCCAGCAGCCAAGAACAGACCACAGATACGCAGTATTTT. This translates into CASSQEQTTDTQYF.

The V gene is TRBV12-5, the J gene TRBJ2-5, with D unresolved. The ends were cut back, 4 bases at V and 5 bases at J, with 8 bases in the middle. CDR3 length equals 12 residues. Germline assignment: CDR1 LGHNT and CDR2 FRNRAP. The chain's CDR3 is CASGSTSETQYF. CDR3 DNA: TGTGCTAGTGGTTCAACTTCGGAGACCCAGTACTTC.

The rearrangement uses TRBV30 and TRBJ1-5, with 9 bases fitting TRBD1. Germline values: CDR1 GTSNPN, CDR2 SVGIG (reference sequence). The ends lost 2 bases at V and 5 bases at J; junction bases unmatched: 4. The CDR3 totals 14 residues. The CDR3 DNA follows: TGTGCCTGGAGTCGGGACAGGGCCGATCAGCCCCAGCATTTT. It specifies CAWSRDRADQPQHF.

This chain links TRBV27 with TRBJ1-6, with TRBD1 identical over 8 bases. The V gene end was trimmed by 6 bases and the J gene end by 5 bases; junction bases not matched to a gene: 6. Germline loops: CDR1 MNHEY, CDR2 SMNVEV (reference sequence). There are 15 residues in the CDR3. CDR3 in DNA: TGTGCCAGCAGACTGACAGGGGTCGATAATTCACCCCTCCACTTT. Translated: CASRLTGVDNSPLHF.

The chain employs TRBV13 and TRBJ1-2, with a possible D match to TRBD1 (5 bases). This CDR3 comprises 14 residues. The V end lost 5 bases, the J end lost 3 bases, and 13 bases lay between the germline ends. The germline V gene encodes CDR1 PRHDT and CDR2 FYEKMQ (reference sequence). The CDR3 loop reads CASSAYRSYYGYTF. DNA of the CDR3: TGTGCCAGCAGCGCCTACAGGAGTTACTATGGCTACACCTTC. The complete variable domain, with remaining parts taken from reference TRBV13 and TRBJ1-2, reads AAGVIQSPRHLIKEKRETATLKCYPIPRHDTVYWYQQGPGQDPQFLISFYEKMQSDKGSIPDRFSAQQFSDYHSELNMSSLELGDSALYFCASSAYRSYYGYTFGSGTRLTVV.

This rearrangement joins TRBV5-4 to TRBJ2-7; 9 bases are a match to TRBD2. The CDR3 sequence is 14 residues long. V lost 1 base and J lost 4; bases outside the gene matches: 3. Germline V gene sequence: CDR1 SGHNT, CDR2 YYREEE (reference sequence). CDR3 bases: TGTGCCAGCAGCTTGCGCGGGAGGGGGTACGAGCAGTACTTC. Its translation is CASSLRGRGYEQYF. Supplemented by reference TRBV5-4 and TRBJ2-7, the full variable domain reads ETGVTQSPTHLIKTRGQQVTLRCSSQSGHNTVSWYQQALGQGPQFIFQYYREEENGRGNFPPRFSGLQFPNYSSELNVNALELDDSALYLCASSLRGRGYEQYFGPGTRLTVT.

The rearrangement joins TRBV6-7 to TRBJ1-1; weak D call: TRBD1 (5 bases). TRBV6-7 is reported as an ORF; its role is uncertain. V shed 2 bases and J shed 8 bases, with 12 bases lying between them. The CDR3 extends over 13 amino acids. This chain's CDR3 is CASSYPDSFEAFF. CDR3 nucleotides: TGTGCCAGCAGTTACCCCGACAGTTTCGAAGCTTTCTTT.

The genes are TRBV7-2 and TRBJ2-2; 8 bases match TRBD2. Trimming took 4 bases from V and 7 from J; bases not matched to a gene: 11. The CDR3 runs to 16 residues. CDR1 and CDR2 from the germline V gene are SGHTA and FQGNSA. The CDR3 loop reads CASSSLLAARGGELFF. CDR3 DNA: TGTGCCAGCAGCTCCTTACTAGCGGCGCGAGGCGGGGAGCTGTTTTTT.

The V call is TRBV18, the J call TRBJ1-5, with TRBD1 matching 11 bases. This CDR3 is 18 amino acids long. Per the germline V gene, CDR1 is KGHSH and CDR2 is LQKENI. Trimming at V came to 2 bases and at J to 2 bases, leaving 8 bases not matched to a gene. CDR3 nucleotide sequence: TGTGCCAGCTCACCAGGGATAGGACAGGGGGCTGGCAATCAGCCCCAGCATTTT. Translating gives CASSPGIGQGAGNQPQHF.